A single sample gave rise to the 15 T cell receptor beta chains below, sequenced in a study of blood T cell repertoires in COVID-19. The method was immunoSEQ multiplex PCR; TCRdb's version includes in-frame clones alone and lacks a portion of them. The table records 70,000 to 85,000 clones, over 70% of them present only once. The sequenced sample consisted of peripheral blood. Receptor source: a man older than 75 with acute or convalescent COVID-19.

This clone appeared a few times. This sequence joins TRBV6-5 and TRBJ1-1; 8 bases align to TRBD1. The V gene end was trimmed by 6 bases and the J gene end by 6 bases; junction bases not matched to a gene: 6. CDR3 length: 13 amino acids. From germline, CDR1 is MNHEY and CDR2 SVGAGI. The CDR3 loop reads CASRTTGEPEAFF. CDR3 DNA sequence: TGTGCCAGCAGAACGACAGGGGAGCCTGAAGCTTTCTTT.

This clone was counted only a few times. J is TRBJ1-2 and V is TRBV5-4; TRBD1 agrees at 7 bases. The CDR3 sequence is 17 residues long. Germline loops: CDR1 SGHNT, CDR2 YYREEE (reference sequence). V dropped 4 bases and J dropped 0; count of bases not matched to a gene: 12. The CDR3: CASSIRQGPWTNYGYTF. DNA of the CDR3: TGTGCCAGCAGCATAAGACAGGGCCCCTGGACTAACTATGGCTACACCTTC.

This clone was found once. The CDR3 DNA follows: TGTGCCAGCAAGGACAGGGGAGGTCAGCCCCAGCATTTT. This encodes CASKDRGGQPQHF. V usage is TRBV2 and J usage is TRBJ1-5; 9 bases line up with TRBD1. Germline-derived CDR1 and CDR2 are SNHLY and FYNNEI. V was clipped by 7 bases and J by 6 bases; unmatched bases: 4. This CDR3 is built from 13 residues.

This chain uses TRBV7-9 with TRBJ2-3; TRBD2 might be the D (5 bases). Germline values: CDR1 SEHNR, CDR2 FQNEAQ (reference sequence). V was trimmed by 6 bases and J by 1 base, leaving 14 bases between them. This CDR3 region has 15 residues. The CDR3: CASRPNEGGTDTQYF. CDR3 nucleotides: TGTGCCAGCAGGCCGAACGAGGGTGGCACAGATACGCAGTATTTT.

The CDR3 loop is CASSLMPGQGSYEQYF. The CDR3 DNA is TGTGCCAGCAGCCTCATGCCGGGACAGGGTTCCTACGAGCAGTACTTC. J is TRBJ2-7 and V is TRBV5-8; 9 positions agree with TRBD1. The CDR3 extends over 16 amino acids. The V gene's germline CDR1 is SGHTS and CDR2 YDEGEE. Trimming removed 4 bases from V and 1 base from J; junction bases left unmatched: 9.

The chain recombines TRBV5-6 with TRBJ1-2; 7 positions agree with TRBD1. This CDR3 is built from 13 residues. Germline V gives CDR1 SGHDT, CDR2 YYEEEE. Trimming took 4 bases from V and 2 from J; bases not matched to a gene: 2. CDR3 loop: CASSQGVNYGYTF. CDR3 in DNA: TGTGCCAGCAGCCAGGGGGTAAACTATGGCTACACCTTC.

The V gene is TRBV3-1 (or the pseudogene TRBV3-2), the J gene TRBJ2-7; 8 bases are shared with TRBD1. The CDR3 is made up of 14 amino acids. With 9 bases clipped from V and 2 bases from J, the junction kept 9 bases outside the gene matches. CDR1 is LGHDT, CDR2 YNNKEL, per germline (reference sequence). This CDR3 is CARSPGQVTYEQYF. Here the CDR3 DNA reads TGTGCCAGATCCCCGGGACAGGTAACCTACGAGCAGTACTTC.

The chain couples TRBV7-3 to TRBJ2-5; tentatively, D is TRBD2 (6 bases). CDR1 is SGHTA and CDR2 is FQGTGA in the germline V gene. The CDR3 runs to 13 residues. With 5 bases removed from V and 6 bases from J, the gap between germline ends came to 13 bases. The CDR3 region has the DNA TGTGCCAGCAGCCCTGGGGGGACGAAGACCCAGTACTTC. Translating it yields CASSPGGTKTQYF.

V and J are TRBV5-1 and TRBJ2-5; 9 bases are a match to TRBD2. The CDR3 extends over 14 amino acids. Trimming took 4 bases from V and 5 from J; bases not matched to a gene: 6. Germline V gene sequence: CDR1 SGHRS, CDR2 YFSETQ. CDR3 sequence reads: CASSLERGAETQYF. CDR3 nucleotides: TGCGCCAGCAGCCTGGAGCGGGGGGCGGAGACCCAGTACTTC.

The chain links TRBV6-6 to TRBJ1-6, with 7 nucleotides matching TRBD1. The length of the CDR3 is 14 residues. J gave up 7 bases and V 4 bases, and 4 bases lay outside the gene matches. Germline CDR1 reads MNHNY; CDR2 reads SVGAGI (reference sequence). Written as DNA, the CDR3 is TGTGCCAGCAGTTGGGGGACAGCAAATTCACCCCTCCACTTT. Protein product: CASSWGTANSPLHF.

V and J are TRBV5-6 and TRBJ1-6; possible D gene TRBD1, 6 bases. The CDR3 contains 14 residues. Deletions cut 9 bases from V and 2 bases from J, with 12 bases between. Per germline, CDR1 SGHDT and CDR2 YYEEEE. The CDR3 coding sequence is TGTGCCACCACAGGGTCGACCTATAATTCACCCCTCCACTTT. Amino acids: CATTGSTYNSPLHF.

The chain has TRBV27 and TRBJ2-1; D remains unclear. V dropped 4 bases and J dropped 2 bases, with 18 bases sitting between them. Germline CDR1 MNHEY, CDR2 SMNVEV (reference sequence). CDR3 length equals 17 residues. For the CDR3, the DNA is TGTGCCAGCAGTTCCCCTGAGTCCTCACTGGCCTACAATGAGCAGTTCTTC. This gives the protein CASSSPESSLAYNEQFF.

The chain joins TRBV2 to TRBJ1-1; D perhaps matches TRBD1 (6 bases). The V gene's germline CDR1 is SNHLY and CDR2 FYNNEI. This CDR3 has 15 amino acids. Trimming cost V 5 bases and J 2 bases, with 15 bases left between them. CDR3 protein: CASSPTDRQNTEAFF. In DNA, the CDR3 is TGTGCCAGCAGTCCAACCGACAGGCAAAACACTGAAGCTTTCTTT.

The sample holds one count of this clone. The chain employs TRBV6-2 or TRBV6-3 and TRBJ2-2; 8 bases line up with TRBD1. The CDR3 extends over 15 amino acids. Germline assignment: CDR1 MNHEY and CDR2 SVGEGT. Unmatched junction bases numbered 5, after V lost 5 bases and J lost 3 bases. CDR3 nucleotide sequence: TGTGCCAGCAGTAACACAGGGGGTCACACCGGGGAGCTGTTTTTT. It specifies CASSNTGGHTGELFF.

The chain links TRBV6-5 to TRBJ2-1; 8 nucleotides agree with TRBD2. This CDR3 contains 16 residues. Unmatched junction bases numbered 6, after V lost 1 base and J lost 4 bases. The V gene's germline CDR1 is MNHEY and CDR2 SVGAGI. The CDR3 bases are TGTGCCAGCAGTTACTTAGGGGTAGCGGGATACAATGAGCAGTTCTTC. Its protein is CASSYLGVAGYNEQFF.